The rows below give T cell receptor beta chains drawn from one sample of a study of CD8+ T cells in alopecia areata. Libraries were prepared by immunoSEQ multiplex PCR; TCRdb keeps only in-frame clonotypes and omits some of them. Seen here are around 300,000 clones, 60% observed once, and the top ten hold 0.75% to 0.95%. Source: CD4+ T cells sorted from blood, taken at roughly week 52, from a patient treated with tofacitinib. The receptor source for this set is a human donor with alopecia areata. CDR3s include the opening cysteine and the closing phenylalanine or tryptophan. A D gene is named only where the DNA matches it firmly. Rows give clone size only sometimes, using once, few, many, or a class for an expanded clone.

.	TRBV29-1	TRBJ1-2	.	CSVERQLYGYTF	TGCAGCGTCGAAAGACAGCTCTATGGCTACACCTTC
.	TRBV4-1	TRBJ2-7	many	CASSPKMGSSYEQYF	TGCGCCAGCAGCCCGAAGATGGGGAGCTCCTACGAGCAGTACTTC
TRBD2	TRBV27	TRBJ2-5	.	CASSLPSGGAETQYF	TGTGCCAGCAGTTTGCCTAGCGGGGGGGCGGAGACCCAGTACTTC
.	TRBV11-1	TRBJ2-1	few	CASSLVGDEQFF	TGTGCCAGCAGCTTAGTAGGGGATGAGCAGTTCTTC
.	TRBV2	TRBJ1-1	.	CASLAVAGGNTEAFF	TGTGCCAGTCTGGCCGTCGCGGGGGGCAACACTGAAGCTTTCTTT
.	TRBV25-1	TRBJ1-4	.	CASSERDTEYLFF	TGTGCCAGCAGTGAGCGGGACACCGAATATCTGTTTTTT
.	TRBV30	TRBJ2-3	.	CAWSDLDTQYF	TGTGCCTGGAGTGATTTAGATACGCAGTATTTT
.	TRBV9	TRBJ1-2	.	CASSVLPGATGYTF	TGTGCCAGCAGCGTTCTTCCCGGGGCCACGGGATACACCTTC
.	TRBV25-1	TRBJ2-6	.	CASSAFSGANVLTF	TGTGCCAGCAGCGCCTTCTCTGGGGCCAACGTCCTGACTTTC
.	TRBV27	TRBJ2-5	.	CASSKGPHQETQYF	TGTGCCAGCAGTAAAGGCCCGCACCAAGAGACCCAGTACTTC
TRBD2	TRBV7-9	TRBJ2-7	few	CASSLDLAGSYEQYF	TGTGCCAGCAGCTTAGACCTAGCGGGGAGCTACGAGCAGTACTTC
.	TRBV29-1	TRBJ1-1	once	CSVTSRGPILTF	TGCAGCGTAACTTCTCGGGGCCCAATACTCACGTTT
.	TRBV25-1	TRBJ1-6	.	CASSESRGGTGNSPLHF	TGTGCCAGCAGTGAATCCCGCGGGGGGACGGGAAATTCACCCCTCCACTTT
.	TRBV6-5	TRBJ2-5	.	CASSFIATQETQYF	TGTGCCAGCAGTTTCATAGCGACTCAAGAGACCCAGTACTTC
.	TRBV7-9	TRBJ1-2	.	CASSQTRANYGYTF	TGTGCCAGCAGCCAGACACGGGCTAACTATGGCTACACCTTC
TRBD1	TRBV7-7	TRBJ2-2	few	CASSPGQGDTGELFF	TGTGCTAGCAGCCCAGGACAGGGGGACACCGGGGAGCTGTTTTTT
TRBD1	TRBV7-2	TRBJ2-3	.	CASRLTGGADTQYF	TGTGCCAGCAGACTTACAGGGGGCGCAGATACGCAGTATTTT
.	TRBV29-1	TRBJ2-5	few	CSVMTARETQYF	TGCAGCGTCATGACAGCCAGGGAGACCCAGTACTTC
TRBD1	TRBV29-1	TRBJ2-2	.	CSVVGGRAGELFF	TGCAGCGTCGTAGGGGGCCGGGCCGGGGAGCTGTTTTTT
.	TRBV29-1	TRBJ2-2	few	CSVEYIGTGELFF	TGCAGCGTTGAATACATTGGGACCGGGGAGCTGTTTTTT
.	TRBV6-4	TRBJ2-6	.	CASSPVGNGANVLTF	TGTGCCAGCAGCCCGGTCGGGAACGGGGCCAACGTCCTGACTTTC
.	TRBV4-3	TRBJ2-5	.	CASSQDSVQETQYF	TGCGCCAGCAGCCAAGATTCAGTACAAGAGACCCAGTACTTC